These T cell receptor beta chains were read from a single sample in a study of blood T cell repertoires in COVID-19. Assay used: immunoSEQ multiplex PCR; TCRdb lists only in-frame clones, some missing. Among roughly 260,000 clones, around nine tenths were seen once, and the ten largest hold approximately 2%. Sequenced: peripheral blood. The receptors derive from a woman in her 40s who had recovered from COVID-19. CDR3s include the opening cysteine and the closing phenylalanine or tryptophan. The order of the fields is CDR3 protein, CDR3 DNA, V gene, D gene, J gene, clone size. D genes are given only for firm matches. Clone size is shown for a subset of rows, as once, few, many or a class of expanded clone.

CASSDIPQGPTDTQYF TGTGCCAGTAGCGATATCCCACAGGGCCCCACAGATACGCAGTATTTT TRBV19 NA TRBJ2-3 NA
CASSPPDWRLEGAQETQYF TGTGCCAGCAGCCCCCCGGACTGGAGGCTGGAGGGCGCCCAAGAGACCCAGTACTTC TRBV9 NA TRBJ2-5 once
CASSRLVEETQYF TGTGCCAGCAGCCGTCTAGTGGAAGAGACCCAGTACTTC TRBV11-2 NA TRBJ2-5 NA
CASSPTSGSYNEQFF TGTGCCAGCAGCCCTACTAGCGGGAGCTACAATGAGCAGTTCTTC TRBV2 TRBD2 TRBJ2-1 NA
CASSLDRGGQPQHF TGTGCCAGCAGCTTGGACAGGGGGGGTCAGCCCCAGCATTTT TRBV5-6 TRBD1 TRBJ1-5 once
CATSRRGGHSTDTQYF TGTGCCACCAGCAGACGAGGGGGTCATAGCACAGATACGCAGTATTTT TRBV15 NA TRBJ2-3 NA
CASSIGVLAQRSEQYF TGTGCCAGTAGTATAGGAGTGCTAGCCCAGAGGAGCGAGCAGTACTTC TRBV19 NA TRBJ2-7 NA
CAGGGRGSQPQHF TGTGCCGGCGGAGGGAGGGGTAGTCAGCCCCAGCATTTT TRBV6-5 NA TRBJ1-5 NA
CAWSRGYEQYF TGTGCCTGGAGTCGGGGATACGAGCAGTACTTC TRBV30 NA TRBJ2-7 NA
CASSWGQVYNEQFF TGTGCCAGCAGCTGGGGGCAGGTCTACAATGAGCAGTTCTTC TRBV7-9 NA TRBJ2-1 few